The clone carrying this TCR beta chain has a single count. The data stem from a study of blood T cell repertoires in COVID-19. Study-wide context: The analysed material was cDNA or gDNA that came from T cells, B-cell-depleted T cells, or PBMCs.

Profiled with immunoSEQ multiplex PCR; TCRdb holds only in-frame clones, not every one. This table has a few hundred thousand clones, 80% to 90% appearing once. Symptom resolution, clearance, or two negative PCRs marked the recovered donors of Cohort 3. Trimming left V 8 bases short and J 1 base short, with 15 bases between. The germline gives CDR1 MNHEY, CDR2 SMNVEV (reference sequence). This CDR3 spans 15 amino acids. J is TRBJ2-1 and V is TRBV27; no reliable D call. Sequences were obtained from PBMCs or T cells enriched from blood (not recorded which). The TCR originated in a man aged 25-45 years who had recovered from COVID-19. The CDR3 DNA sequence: TGTGCCAGCGTTGCAGGAAGAGAGTCCTACAATGAGCAGTTCTTC. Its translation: CASVAGRESYNEQFF.